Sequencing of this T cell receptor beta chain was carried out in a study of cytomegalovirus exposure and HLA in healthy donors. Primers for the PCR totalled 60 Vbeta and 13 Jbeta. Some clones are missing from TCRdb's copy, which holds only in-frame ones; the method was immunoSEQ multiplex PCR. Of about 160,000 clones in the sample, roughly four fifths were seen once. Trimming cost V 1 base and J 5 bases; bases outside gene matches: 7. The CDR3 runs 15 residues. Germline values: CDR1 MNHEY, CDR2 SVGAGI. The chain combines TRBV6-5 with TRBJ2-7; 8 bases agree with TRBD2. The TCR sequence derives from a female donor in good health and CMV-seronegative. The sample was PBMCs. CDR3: CASSYLRGVDNEQYF. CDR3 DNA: TGTGCCAGCAGTTACTTGCGGGGGGTCGACAACGAGCAGTACTTC.